Sequencing of this TCR beta chain was carried out in a study of T-cell memory formation after mild COVID-19. Study conclusions and caveats: Clones shrinking between day 15 and 85 showed a balanced CD4/CD8 split, and those that grew later tilted toward CD4+. Clonal second-wave expansions that peaked on day 37 had unconfirmed SARS-CoV-2 specificity.

Using constant-segment primers, 5'RACE produced TCR alpha and TCR beta cDNA libraries carrying sample barcodes and UMIs. TCRdb reprocessed the 5' RACE reads with MiXCR, giving one entry per CDR3 protein. The table includes around 180,000 distinct CDR3 sequences, around 18% detected once. This clonotype was counted many times. Its antigen is unknown. Germline V lookup: CDR1 SEHNR, CDR2 FQNEAQ (reference sequence). This CDR3 comprises 15 residues. V was shortened by 5 bases and J by 5 bases, with 15 bases between the two germline ends. Sequenced sample: PBMCs or a T cell subset sorted from them (not recorded which). The clonotype was recovered from a man aged 18 to 35 who had mild COVID-19 (a few samples of this study predate the infection). Cell type and time point are not known. The chain has TRBV7-9 and TRBJ2-2, with a possible D match to TRBD2 (5 bases). The CDR3 nucleotides are TGTGCCAGCAGCGCCCAGTTATCGGGGACCGGGGAGCTGTTTTTT. It encodes CASSAQLSGTGELFF.